This entry lists 8 T cell receptor beta chains sequenced from one sample in a study of beta chain features in type 1 diabetes. Expressed TCRB transcripts were sequenced, since all the RNA that had been isolated was reverse transcribed. Sequencing was performed with immunoSEQ multiplex PCR; in TCRdb, only in-frame clones are kept and a portion is missing. The table has 350,000 to 450,000 clones, less than 15% seen once. Sequencing was performed on naive CD4+ T cells from blood. The receptors stem from a woman under 30 in good health.

The chain couples TRBV28 to TRBJ1-2; D gene unclear. CDR1 and CDR2 (germline): MDHEN, SYDVKM. This CDR3 has 12 residues. V was pared by 6 bases and J by 7 bases, with 12 bases between. CDR3 sequence (DNA): TGTGCCAGCAGCCGGTATCCTACTGGCTACACCTTC. Encoded protein: CASSRYPTGYTF.

The sample holds a few counts of this clone. The V and J genes are TRBV30 and TRBJ2-1; no definite D call. There are 13 residues in the CDR3. Trimming pared 4 bases from V and 3 bases from J, leaving 10 bases between. Germline loops: CDR1 GTSNPN, CDR2 SVGIG (reference sequence). DNA of the CDR3: TGTGCCTGGACCTCACCCTACTACAATGAGCAGTTCTTC. Encoded protein: CAWTSPYYNEQFF. The variable domain in full, completed from reference TRBV30 and TRBJ2-1, reads SQTIHQWPATLVQPVGSPLSLECTVEGTSNPNLYWYRQAAGRGLQLLFYSVGIGQISSEVPQNLSASRPQDRQFILSSKKLLLSDSGFYLCAWTSPYYNEQFFGPGTRLTVL.

The chain uses TRBV28 and TRBJ1-2; 11 bases map to TRBD1. The CDR3 runs 13 residues. V lost 7 bases, J lost 6 bases, and 4 bases stayed unmatched. Germline V CDR1 and CDR2: MDHEN, SYDVKM. CDR3 sequence (DNA): TGTGCCAGCAAGGGACAGGGGGTTCATGGCTACACCTTC. Its protein is CASKGQGVHGYTF.

This clone has a handful of counts. The chain has TRBV5-4 and TRBJ2-1; tentative D call: TRBD2 (6 bases). The germline V gene encodes CDR1 SGHNT and CDR2 YYREEE (reference sequence). This CDR3 contains 12 residues. The V end was cut by 0 bases, the J end by 13 bases, with 11 bases between. The CDR3 sequence is CASSLAASAQFF. The CDR3 region has the DNA TGTGCCAGCAGCTTGGCCGCTAGCGCACAGTTCTTC.

The sample holds a few counts of this clone. The chain combines TRBV30 with TRBJ1-1; 12 nucleotides align to TRBD1. CDR1 and CDR2 from the germline V gene are GTSNPN and SVGIG (reference sequence). The CDR3 consists of 18 residues. V lost 2 bases to trimming and J lost 4 bases; unmatched junction nucleotides: 14. CDR3: CAWSPNRGQGAIPTEAFF. The CDR3 DNA reads as TGTGCCTGGAGTCCAAATAGGGGACAGGGGGCTATCCCCACTGAAGCTTTCTTT.

The V gene is TRBV18, the J gene TRBJ2-6, with D perhaps matching TRBD1 (6 bases). Germline assignment: CDR1 KGHSH and CDR2 LQKENI. This CDR3 contains 18 residues. Between the trimmed V and J ends, which lost 3 bases and 0 bases, there was a span of 15 bases. CDR3 nucleotide sequence: TGTGCCAGCTCACCCCAGGGGCACACCCTCTCTGGGGCCAACGTCCTGACTTTC. This sequence encodes CASSPQGHTLSGANVLTF.

A few counts support this clone. The V call is TRBV5-6, the J call TRBJ1-1; possibly TRBD1 for D (5 bases). This CDR3 has 12 amino acids. Trimming stripped 3 bases from V and 7 bases from J, with 10 bases between. Germline V CDR1 and CDR2: SGHDT, YYEEEE. Here the CDR3 reads CASSSQAGEAFF. CDR3 bases: TGTGCCAGCAGCTCACAGGCCGGTGAAGCTTTCTTT.

This clone was seen a handful of times. The rearrangement uses TRBV14 and TRBJ2-2; 7 bases fit TRBD1. Germline loops: CDR1 SGHDN, CDR2 FVKESK. Trimming cost V 6 bases and J 7 bases; bases outside gene matches: 5. The CDR3 has 13 amino acids. The CDR3 loop reads CASRIQGIGELFF. CDR3 nucleotide sequence: TGTGCCAGCAGGATACAGGGGATCGGGGAGCTGTTTTTT.